The source of this T cell receptor beta chain is a study of cytomegalovirus exposure and HLA in healthy donors. Germline V CDR1 and CDR2: MNHNS, SASEGT. The CDR3 loop spans 14 amino acids. With 9 bases removed from V and 3 bases from J, the gap between germline ends came to 15 bases. Concerning this clone: Its antigen remains unknown.

Both 60 Vbeta primers and 13 Jbeta primers went into the PCR. The table came from immunoSEQ multiplex PCR; TCRdb's copy has only in-frame clones and leaves some out. The data contain about 140,000 clones, approximately 84% of them seen just once; the ten biggest clones take up 1.2% to 1.5%. Overall study findings and caveats: In an earlier analysis, productive rearrangement rates for most beta V segments clustered near 90% or 30%. A later analysis linked a missense DCLRE1C variant to TCR beta V- and J-gene trimming. Across HLA loci, a later analysis found differing TCR association rates, with DRB1 most and HLA-C fewest.

The chain is built from TRBV6-1 and TRBJ1-3, with D perhaps matching TRBD1 (6 bases). The source is a man aged 30-40 years in good health and CMV-seropositive. What was sequenced was PBMCs. CDR3 region: CASKGGGLGNTIYF. DNA of the CDR3: TGTGCCAGTAAGGGGGGGGGCCTTGGAAACACCATATATTTT.